This section outlines one T cell receptor (beta chain) sequence together with its context. No antigen is known for it. The data were obtained in a study of T cell repertoires in cytomegalovirus infection. Looking at the study overall: Evidence of both CMV infection and a matching HLA type came from public TCR beta signatures.

This CDR3 comprises 19 residues. The germline V gene has CDR1 MNHEY and CDR2 SVGEGT. Trimming removed 5 bases from V and 0 bases from J, with 23 bases in between. TCRdb reprocessed the reads via MiXCR and lists one record per CDR3 protein. The sample holds fewer than 350,000 distinct CDR3 sequences; about a sixth are singletons and the top ten take around 13%. Findings of the study overall: Dominating the ex vivo response were TCR beta clonotypes that were CMV-specific and HLA-C-restricted.

The source of this sequence is a human donor in good health (CMV status not recorded). Some clones in this sample may be carry-over from other donors' samples. This chain uses TRBV6-2 or TRBV6-3 with TRBJ2-1; perhaps TRBD1 as D (8 bases). The sample was PBMCs. The CDR3 DNA is TGTGCCAGCAGTGGGACCGGGGGGACAGGCGCCTTCTCCTACAATGAGCAGTTCTTC. Its protein is CASSGTGGTGAFSYNEQFF.